These 14 T cell receptor beta chains came from one sample sequenced in a study of T-cell memory formation after mild COVID-19. TCRdb fed the 5' RACE reads into MiXCR, producing one record per CDR3 protein. The sample has 100,000 or so distinct CDR3 sequences; around 10% are singletons. What was sequenced was PBMCs or a T cell subset sorted from them (not recorded which). These receptors came from a man aged 18 to 30 who had mild COVID-19 (a few samples of this study predate the infection). Cell type and time point are not known.

This clonotype was seen repeatedly, ten times or more. The V call is TRBV7-9, the J call TRBJ2-1; D ambiguous. Germline assignment: CDR1 SEHNR and CDR2 FQNEAQ (reference sequence). This CDR3 spans 12 amino acids. V lost 3 bases and J lost 9, with 9 bases in between. CDR3 in DNA: TGTGCCAGCAGCTTTAGGACGGCTGAGCAGTTCTTC. Translation gives CASSFRTAEQFF.

In its sample, this clonotype was seen a few times. The chain uses TRBV30 and TRBJ2-2; tentatively, D is TRBD1 (5 bases). CDR3 length: 16 residues. The V gene lost 0 bases and the J gene lost 0 bases, with 11 bases spanning the gap. Germline assignment: CDR1 GTSNPN and CDR2 SVGIG (reference sequence). In DNA form, the CDR3 reads TGTGCCTGGAGTGTACTGAAGGGGACGAACACCGGGGAGCTGTTTTTT. This sequence encodes CAWSVLKGTNTGELFF.

The rearrangement joins TRBV7-9 to TRBJ1-2; the match to TRBD1 covers 9 bases. CDR1 and CDR2 from the germline V gene are SEHNR and FQNEAQ (reference sequence). The trim removed 5 bases at V and 6 bases at J, leaving 4 bases unmatched. The CDR3 loop spans 13 amino acids. The CDR3, as DNA: TGTGCCAGCAGCCTTACAGGGGGCGATGGCTACACCTTC. This sequence encodes CASSLTGGDGYTF.

This clonotype was picked up a small number of times. V gene TRBV6-2 or TRBV6-3 combines with J gene TRBJ2-7, with D tentatively TRBD2 (5 bases). Germline assignment: CDR1 MNHEY and CDR2 SVGEGT. This CDR3 comprises 13 residues. V shed 10 bases and J shed 2 bases, with 15 bases lying between them. CDR3 residues: CATQSGITYEQYF. The CDR3, as DNA: TGTGCCACCCAGAGCGGAATTACCTACGAGCAGTACTTC.

The chain couples TRBV29-1 to TRBJ1-2; D remains unclear. Trimming took off 1 base at V and 8 bases at J, with 11 bases between the two ends. Germline loops: CDR1 SQVTM, CDR2 ANQGSEA. This CDR3 contains 12 residues. The CDR3 here is CSVEASPVGYTF. The DNA for the CDR3 is TGCAGCGTTGAAGCAAGCCCCGTCGGCTACACCTTC.

The chain combines TRBV12-3 or TRBV12-4 with TRBJ2-7; TRBD2 might be the D (5 bases). Trimming removed 6 bases at V and 2 bases at J, with 11 bases between. The CDR3 runs 13 residues. This CDR3 is CASSQDSPYEQYF. The CDR3 bases are TGTGCCAGCAGCCAGGACTCCCCCTACGAGCAGTACTTC.

Written as DNA, the CDR3 is TGTGCCAGCAGCCCCCGACTAGCGGAGTACACCGGGGAGCTGTTTTTT. This encodes CASSPRLAEYTGELFF. This chain uses TRBV5-8 with TRBJ2-2; 9 bases agree with TRBD2. Trimming at V came to 4 bases and at J to 3 bases, leaving 7 bases not matched to a gene. This CDR3 is 16 amino acids long. CDR1 is SGHTS and CDR2 is YDEGEE in the germline V gene.

This clonotype occurred many times. The chain joins TRBV7-9 to TRBJ2-4, with a possible D match to TRBD1 (5 bases). The CDR3 consists of 14 residues. The V and J ends lost 2 bases and 4 bases respectively, with 9 bases between them. CDR1 SEHNR and CDR2 FQNEAQ come from the germline V gene (reference sequence). CDR3 sequence (DNA): TGTGCCAGCAGCTTATTGGGGCAGAAAAACATTCAGTACTTC. As protein: CASSLLGQKNIQYF.

The genes are TRBV2 and TRBJ2-1; 11 bases line up with TRBD1. CDR1 and CDR2 from the germline V gene are SNHLY and FYNNEI. The length of the CDR3 is 15 residues. The J segment lost 1 base and the V segment lost 6 bases, leaving 2 bases of the junction unmatched. The CDR3 DNA reads as TGTGCCAGCAGGGGACAGGGGGTTTCCTACAATGAGCAGTTCTTC. Its protein is CASRGQGVSYNEQFF.

A few counts support this clonotype. The chain employs TRBV5-1 and TRBJ2-5; 7 bases map to TRBD1. CDR1 is SGHRS, CDR2 YFSETQ, per germline. This CDR3 has 15 residues. The V segment lost 1 base and the J segment 5 bases; nucleotides outside the gene matches: 8. CDR3 coding DNA: TGCGCCAGCAGCTTGCTCAGGGGGATCCTCGAGACCCAGTACTTC. This gives the protein CASSLLRGILETQYF.

The chain carries TRBV7-9 and TRBJ2-3; D remains unclear. The CDR3 runs to 15 residues. Germline values: CDR1 SEHNR, CDR2 FQNEAQ (reference sequence). Trimming removed 4 bases from V and 2 bases from J, with 13 bases in between. The CDR3 coding sequence is TGTGCCAGCAGCTCCCCCTCCGGGCCCACAGATACGCAGTATTTT. Encoded protein: CASSSPSGPTDTQYF.

This clonotype occurred many times. This sequence joins TRBV6-2 or TRBV6-3 and TRBJ1-5; D is possibly TRBD1 (6 bases). V lost 2 bases and J lost 3, with 11 bases in between. CDR3 length equals 15 residues. Germline CDR1 and CDR2: MNHEY and SVGEGT. CDR3 region: CASSYPTGLNQPQHF. In DNA, the CDR3 is TGTGCCAGCAGTTACCCTACAGGGCTCAATCAGCCCCAGCATTTT.

The chain couples TRBV9 to TRBJ2-4, with 7 bases lining up with TRBD1. The germline CDR1 and CDR2 sequences are SGDLS and YYNGEE. With 4 bases clipped from V and 2 bases from J, the junction kept 6 bases outside the gene matches. The CDR3 contains 15 residues. CDR3 DNA: TGTGCCAGCAGCCCTCGGGACAGTCCCAAAAACATTCAGTACTTC. This sequence encodes CASSPRDSPKNIQYF.

This clonotype was seen a few times. The chain links TRBV6-2 or TRBV6-3 to TRBJ2-3; a possible D gene is TRBD1 (7 bases). V lost 6 bases and J 2 bases, leaving 15 bases between the germline ends. The germline V gene has CDR1 MNHEY and CDR2 SVGEGT. The CDR3 spans 15 residues. CDR3 sequence (DNA): TGTGCCAGCAGCTTCAGGGGGGACGACACAGATACGCAGTATTTT. It specifies CASSFRGDDTDTQYF.